This TCR beta chain was identified during a study of blood T cell repertoires in COVID-19. Original analysis: Reference gene primers were amplified, and this amplification served to estimate nucleated cell counts. Generated by immunoSEQ multiplex PCR, the TCRdb table keeps only in-frame clones and is missing some. V and J calls and clone size are as listed in that table; D and trimming were resolved from the DNA. The profile shows some 230,000 clones, around 81% of them singletons. V dropped 4 bases and J dropped 5; count of bases not matched to a gene: 7. Germline V CDR1 and CDR2: SNHLY, FYNNEI. The CDR3 has 16 amino acids.

The source of this sequence is a woman in her 30s who had recovered from COVID-19. Material: peripheral blood. This sequence joins TRBV2 and TRBJ2-1; 11 bases match TRBD2. Written as DNA, the CDR3 is TGTGCCAGCAGTGCAATAGCGGGAGGGCGAAACAATGAGCAGTTCTTC. Its translation: CASSAIAGGRNNEQFF.